This T cell receptor beta chain emerged from a study of metastatic and nonmetastatic thyroid tumors. MiXCR was used by TCRdb to re-call the PCR reads. The table has under 50,000 clones, around 20% seen once. The CDR3 has 15 residues. CDR1 and CDR2 (germline): MNHNS, SASEGT. The sample holds a few counts of this clone. One junction end does not reproduce the germline sequence, and a read error may be involved. All patients were treatment-naive before thyroid surgery. The specimen sequenced was blood. V gene TRBV6-1 combines with J gene TRBJ1-5, with TRBD1 matching over 7 bases. This clonotype originated in a male donor with papillary thyroid cancer or a benign thyroid nodule (not recorded which). Some clones in this sample may be carry-over from other donors' samples. DNA for the CDR3: TGTGCCAACAGTATGGGACAGAGAAGCAATCAGCCCCAGCATTTT. Translating gives CANSMGQRSNQPQHF.